At least ten counts were recorded for the clone carrying this T cell receptor beta chain. The source of the sample is a study of Graves' ophthalmopathy and Graves' hyperthyroidism. Study-wide background: Cases classed as stable hyperthyroidism had no ophthalmopathy within 18 months of follow-up.

As the template, RNA transcripts were used to amplify TCR beta CDR3 regions. HTBI-primed first-round RT-PCR preceded second-round multiplex PCR. TCRdb called the multiplex PCR reads again in MiXCR, with one record for every CDR3 protein. Of around 1.1 million distinct CDR3 sequences listed, about 40% are singletons. The sample comprised peripheral blood or thyroid tissue (not recorded which). The source of this sequence is an adult man with Graves' hyperthyroidism.

CDR3 DNA sequence: TGTGCCAGCAGCTCCTTAGGGGTCGAGCAGTACTTC. It is translated as CASSSLGVEQYF. This chain links TRBV11-2 with TRBJ2-7; D may be TRBD1 (5 bases). The CDR3 extends over 12 amino acids. Trimming removed 4 bases at V and 6 bases at J, with 10 bases between. Germline values: CDR1 SGHAT, CDR2 FQNNGV.